One sample yielded the 18 T cell receptor beta chains listed below, sequenced in a study of blood T cell repertoires in COVID-19. Profiled with immunoSEQ multiplex PCR; TCRdb holds only in-frame clones, not every one. This table holds about 250,000 clones, 88% found once. The source material was peripheral blood. The receptors were gathered from a young woman with acute or convalescent COVID-19.

This CDR3 reads CASRDLAKNIQYF. The CDR3, as DNA: TGTGCCAGCCGGGATCTAGCCAAAAACATTCAGTACTTC. The chain is built from TRBV11-3 and TRBJ2-4; D is perhaps TRBD2 (5 bases). Germline lookup yields CDR1 SGHNT and CDR2 YENEEA. Between the trimmed V and J ends, which lost 8 bases and 0 bases, there was a span of 8 bases. The CDR3 contains 13 residues.

Notes on this clone: The junction shows a germline mismatch at one end, possibly a read error. The chain has TRBV12-3 or TRBV12-4 and TRBJ2-7, with D possibly matching TRBD2 (5 bases). The CDR3 consists of 13 residues. The CDR3 sequence: CASSITGFGSRDF. The CDR3 DNA reads as TGTGCCAGCAGTATAACGGGATTCGGATCGCGGGACTTC.

This clone has only a few counts. The rearrangement uses TRBV7-9 and TRBJ2-7; D gene uncertain. V lost 2 bases to trimming and J lost 0 bases, with 5 bases between them. CDR1 and CDR2 (germline): SEHNR, FQNEAQ (reference sequence). The CDR3 totals 13 residues. The CDR3 nucleotides are TGTGCCAGCAGCTTAAAGAGCTCCTACGAGCAGTACTTC. This translates into CASSLKSSYEQYF.

The genes are TRBV7-2 and TRBJ2-1, with D tentatively TRBD1 (6 bases). V was shortened by 5 bases and J by 13 bases, with 18 bases between the two germline ends. There are 13 residues in the CDR3. Germline V lookup: CDR1 SGHTA, CDR2 FQGNSA. The CDR3 coding sequence is TGTGCCAGCAGCCTCCCAGGGGCTCCAAGCCAGTTCTTC. Its translation: CASSLPGAPSQFF. The complete variable domain, with remaining parts taken from reference TRBV7-2 and TRBJ2-1, reads GAGVSQSPSNKVTEKGKDVELRCDPISGHTALYWYRQSLGQGLEFLIYFQGNSAPDKSGLPSDRFSAERTGGSVSTLTIQRTQQEDSAVYLCASSLPGAPSQFFGPGTRLTVL.

V and J are TRBV18 and TRBJ2-1, with a weak D call TRBD2 (7 bases). This CDR3 contains 16 residues. V lost 0 bases and J lost 1, with 10 bases in between. The V gene's germline CDR1 is KGHSH and CDR2 LQKENI. The CDR3 protein is CASSPPAGASYNEQFF. The CDR3, as DNA: TGTGCCAGCTCACCACCGGCGGGGGCATCCTACAATGAGCAGTTCTTC.

The chain carries TRBV29-1 and TRBJ1-6; D is ambiguous. The germline CDR1 and CDR2 sequences are SQVTM and ANQGSEA. Trimming removed 6 bases from V and 1 base from J, with 13 bases in between. This CDR3 is 15 amino acids long. CDR3 bases: TGCAGCGTCCGGACTGTTGAATCCTATAATTCACCCCTCCACTTT. It yields the protein CSVRTVESYNSPLHF.

V usage is TRBV4-2 and J usage is TRBJ1-1; no clear D gene. V lost 1 base, J lost 2 bases, and 8 bases lay in between. Germline V gives CDR1 LGHNA, CDR2 YNFKEQ. The CDR3 length is 14 residues. In DNA form, the CDR3 reads TGTGCCAGCAGCCAAGGACGGACTAACACTGAAGCTTTCTTT. This gives the protein CASSQGRTNTEAFF.

The sample holds a few counts of this clone. The CDR3 DNA reads TGTGCCAGCAGCTTATCCGCGGCTGGGGCCAACGTCCTGACTTTC. Protein sequence: CASSLSAAGANVLTF. This rearrangement joins TRBV11-2 to TRBJ2-6; no definite D call. The germline gives CDR1 SGHAT, CDR2 FQNNGV. Trimming removed 2 bases at V and 2 bases at J, with 7 bases between. This CDR3 contains 15 residues.

This clone has just one count. The chain combines TRBV18 with TRBJ1-5, with a possible D match to TRBD1 (5 bases). The CDR3 sequence is 18 residues long. In germline, CDR1 is KGHSH, CDR2 LQKENI. The V end lost 3 bases, the J end lost 6 bases, and 24 bases lay between the germline ends. This CDR3 reads CASSPGGLKGAEGQPQHF. The CDR3 DNA sequence: TGTGCCAGCTCACCGGGTGGATTGAAAGGGGCGGAGGGTCAGCCCCAGCATTTT.

The chain couples TRBV7-9 to TRBJ1-4; TRBD1 agrees at 7 bases. From germline, CDR1 is SEHNR and CDR2 FQNEAQ (reference sequence). This CDR3 has 16 residues. The junction had 6 bases not matched to a gene; V was cut back by 1 base and J by 4 bases. CDR3 region: CASSLDGQEDNEKLFF. CDR3 in DNA: TGTGCCAGCAGCTTAGATGGACAGGAGGATAATGAAAAACTGTTTTTT.

Here the CDR3 reads CASSPDREHQPQHF. The CDR3 DNA is TGTGCCAGCAGCCCAGACAGGGAACACCAGCCCCAGCATTTT. V usage is TRBV9 and J usage is TRBJ1-5; 7 bases align to TRBD1. The germline CDR1 and CDR2 sequences are SGDLS and YYNGEE. Trimming at V came to 4 bases and at J to 7 bases, leaving 8 bases not matched to a gene. This CDR3 is 14 amino acids long.

In this sample, this clone turned up a few times. The rearrangement uses TRBV30 and TRBJ1-1; TRBD1 matches 9 bases. Losses at the gene ends were 0 bases for V and 7 bases for J; bases not matched to a gene: 9. This CDR3 spans 15 amino acids. Germline CDR1 is GTSNPN and CDR2 is SVGIG (reference sequence). In nucleotides, the CDR3 is TGTGCCTGGAGTGTACCCGGACAGGGGTTCGGTGAAGCTTTCTTT. Encoded protein: CAWSVPGQGFGEAFF.

This clone was recorded a few times. This chain connects TRBV30 to TRBJ2-2, with TRBD2 matching over 10 bases. Germline V CDR1 and CDR2: GTSNPN, SVGIG (reference sequence). The junction had 6 bases not matched to a gene; V was cut back by 0 bases and J by 5 bases. The CDR3 loop spans 16 amino acids. CDR3 loop: CAWSVASGSRTGELFF. As DNA, the CDR3 is TGTGCCTGGAGTGTAGCTAGCGGGAGCCGTACCGGGGAGCTGTTTTTT.

This clone was detected only once. The chain joins TRBV12-3 or TRBV12-4 to TRBJ2-7; D unresolved. The CDR3 is 13 amino acids. Trimming cost V 3 bases and J 0 bases, with 6 bases left between them. CDR3 sequence: CASSFIHSYEQYF. The CDR3 DNA sequence: TGTGCCAGCAGTTTCATCCACTCCTACGAGCAGTACTTC.

The V gene is TRBV4-3, the J gene TRBJ1-4, with D possibly being TRBD1 (5 bases). Between the trimmed V and J ends, which lost 1 base and 8 bases, there was a span of 14 bases. The length of the CDR3 is 15 residues. Germline values: CDR1 LGHNA, CDR2 YSLEER. The CDR3, as DNA: TGCGCCAGCAGCCAAGCGGGGGGGGATCGAGAAAAACTGTTTTTT. This codes for CASSQAGGDREKLFF.

This chain uses TRBV24-1 with TRBJ2-3; TRBD1 might be the D (5 bases). CDR1 KGHDR and CDR2 SFDVKD come from the germline V gene. This CDR3 contains 14 residues. Trimming shortened V by 4 bases and J by 8 bases, and 15 bases separated the two germline ends. CDR3 sequence: CATSETPARGTQYF. CDR3 DNA: TGTGCCACCAGTGAAACCCCAGCTAGGGGTACGCAGTATTTT.

In this sample, this clone turned up once. The chain employs TRBV29-1 and TRBJ2-1; possibly TRBD2 for D (5 bases). Germline-derived CDR1 and CDR2 are SQVTM and ANQGSEA. Trimming stripped 5 bases from V and 8 bases from J, with 13 bases between. This CDR3 is 12 amino acids long. The DNA of the CDR3 is TGCAGCGTTCACAGTTGGACTGATGAGCAGTTCTTC. Translating gives CSVHSWTDEQFF.

The V call is TRBV2, the J call TRBJ1-5; D remains ambiguous. CDR3 length equals 12 residues. V gave up 2 bases and J gave up 7 bases, with 6 bases separating them. CDR1 is SNHLY, CDR2 FYNNEI, per germline. CDR3 sequence reads: CASSETVQPQHF. In DNA, the CDR3 is TGTGCCAGCAGTGAAACGGTACAGCCCCAGCATTTT. Using reference TRBV2 and TRBJ1-5 for the parts outside the CDR3, the full variable domain is EPEVTQTPSHQVTQMGQEVILRCVPISNHLYFYWYRQILGQKVEFLVSFYNNEISEKSEIFDDQFSVERPDGSNFTLKIRSTKLEDSAMYFCASSETVQPQHFGDGTRLSIL.